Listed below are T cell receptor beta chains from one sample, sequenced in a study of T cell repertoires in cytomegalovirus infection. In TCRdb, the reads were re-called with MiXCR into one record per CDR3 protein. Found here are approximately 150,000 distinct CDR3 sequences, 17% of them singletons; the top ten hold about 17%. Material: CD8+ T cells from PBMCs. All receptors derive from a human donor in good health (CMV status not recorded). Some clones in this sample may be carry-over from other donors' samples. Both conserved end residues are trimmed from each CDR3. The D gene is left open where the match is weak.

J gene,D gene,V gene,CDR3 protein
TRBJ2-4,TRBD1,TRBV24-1,ATSDRDREGKNIQY
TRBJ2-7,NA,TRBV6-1,ASSEKSGVPNTYEQY
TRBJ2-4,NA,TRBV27,ASSLGRRIDIQY
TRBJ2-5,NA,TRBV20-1,SANERTEETQY
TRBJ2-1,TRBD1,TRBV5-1,ASSSDGQVPGEQF
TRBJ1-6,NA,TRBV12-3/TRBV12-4,ASSPGAAANKNSPLH
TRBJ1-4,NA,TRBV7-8,ASSLAWHNGEKLF
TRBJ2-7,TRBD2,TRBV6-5,ATLGSGGYEQY
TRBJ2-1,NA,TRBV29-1,SYLERVGEQF
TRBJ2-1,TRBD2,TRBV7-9,ASSLSGGNEQF
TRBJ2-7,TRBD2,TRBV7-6,ASSPGGAYEQY
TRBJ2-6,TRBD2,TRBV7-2,ASSPNGLAGYSGANVLT
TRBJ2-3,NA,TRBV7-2,ASSLSKTSTDTQY